This T cell receptor (beta chain) came from a study of siplizumab effects on memory and regulatory T cells. With regard to this clone: The antigen remains undetermined.

TCRdb's table, derived via immunoSEQ multiplex PCR, lists solely in-frame clones and lacks some. Found here are 100,000 to 120,000 clones, roughly 92% of them singletons; the top ten hold under 1.5%. Study results and limitations: Memory T cells appeared less diverse than naive cells, which seemed to contribute substantially to alloresponse.

The germline gives CDR1 KGHSH, CDR2 LQKENI. This CDR3 has 14 residues. Between the trimmed V and J ends, which lost 0 bases and 7 bases, there was a span of 13 bases. The clonotype comes from a human donor in good health. V gene TRBV18 combines with J gene TRBJ2-7; D remains unclear. Sample: CD4+ T cells sorted from blood. The CDR3 nucleotides read TGTGCCAGCTCACCACCTCATGGATCGGAGGAGCAGTACTTC. Translated, it gives CASSPPHGSEEQYF. Together with reference TRBV18 and TRBJ2-7, the CDR3 gives the full variable domain: NAGVMQNPRHLVRRRGQEARLRCSPMKGHSHVYWYRQLPEEGLKFMVYLQKENIIDESGMPKERFSAEFPKEGPSILRIQQVVRGDSAAYFCASSPPHGSEEQYFGPGTRLTVT.